The 14 T cell receptor beta chains listed next were all sequenced from one sample in a study of T cell repertoires and Cas9 in healthy adults. Repertoires were generated with immunoSEQ multiplex PCR, while TCRdb's copy carries only in-frame clones and drops some. The sample includes around 20,000 clones, roughly 90% of them seen just once. Sequencing was performed on CD4+ effector T cells (CD127+, CD25-, CD137-, CD154-) from PBMCs; culture status not recorded. These receptors all stem from a human donor in good health.

This clone was detected once. The CDR3 spells CASSSMGTGGENYGYTF. Here the CDR3 DNA reads TGTGCCAGCAGCTCTATGGGAACGGGGGGAGAAAACTATGGCTACACCTTC. The chain uses TRBV5-6 and TRBJ1-2, with D possibly matching TRBD1 (5 bases). The length of the CDR3 is 17 residues. The germline gives CDR1 SGHDT, CDR2 YYEEEE. The V end lost 3 bases, the J end lost 2 bases, and 20 bases lay between the germline ends. Using reference TRBV5-6 and TRBJ1-2 for the parts outside the CDR3, the full variable domain is DAGVTQSPTHLIKTRGQQVTLRCSPKSGHDTVSWYQQALGQGPQFIFQYYEEEERQRGNFPDRFSGHQFPNYSSELNVNALLLGDSALYLCASSSMGTGGENYGYTFGSGTRLTVV.

The rearrangement joins TRBV5-1 to TRBJ2-7, with 7 nucleotides matching TRBD1. With 4 bases clipped from V and 2 bases from J, the junction kept 6 bases outside the gene matches. CDR3 length equals 14 residues. Germline V gives CDR1 SGHRS, CDR2 YFSETQ. The CDR3, as DNA: TGCGCCAGCAGCCTATTACAGGGGACCTACGAGCAGTACTTC. Its translation is CASSLLQGTYEQYF.

This clone was seen a single time. The chain couples TRBV5-1 to TRBJ1-1; TRBD1 aligns across 7 bases. Germline CDR1 SGHRS, CDR2 YFSETQ. This CDR3 contains 15 residues. Losses at the gene ends were 3 bases for V and 1 base for J; bases not matched to a gene: 6. CDR3 nucleotides: TGCGCCAGCAGCTCGGAGGGACAGCAGAACACTGAAGCTTTCTTT. It codes for CASSSEGQQNTEAFF.

This chain joins TRBV20-1 and TRBJ2-7, with TRBD2 as a possible D gene (5 bases). The CDR3 contains 11 residues. Germline-derived CDR1 and CDR2 are DFQATT and SNEGSKA (reference sequence). The germline V and J ends were trimmed by 6 bases and 3 bases, with 9 bases remaining between them. CDR3 sequence (DNA): TGCAGTGCAAGGAGGATCTACGAGCAGTACTTC. Translation gives CSARRIYEQYF.

This clone has a single count. The chain uses TRBV11-2 and TRBJ1-4; D is unclear. CDR1 is SGHAT, CDR2 FQNNGV, per germline. Trimming took 1 base from V and 3 from J, leaving 0 bases between them. The CDR3 has 12 amino acids. CDR3 in DNA: TGTGCCAGCAGCTTAGCTAATGAAAAACTGTTTTTT. Translated: CASSLANEKLFF.

This clone appeared a single time. The V call is TRBV19, the J call TRBJ2-1; no clear D. CDR3 length: 15 residues. V was pared by 4 bases and J by 5 bases, with 15 bases between. The germline V gene has CDR1 LNHDA and CDR2 SQIVND (reference sequence). CDR3 coding DNA: TGTGCCAGTAGTAAACCTTCCGGGCCACACAATGAGCAGTTCTTC. Amino acids: CASSKPSGPHNEQFF.

The V and J genes are TRBV10-2 and TRBJ2-5; 7 nucleotides line up with TRBD1. V was clipped by 6 bases and J by 1 base; unmatched bases: 5. The CDR3 has 14 residues. Germline V gives CDR1 WSHSY, CDR2 SAAADI. The CDR3 loop is CASRTGYIQETQYF. CDR3 bases: TGCGCCAGCAGGACAGGGTATATCCAAGAGACCCAGTACTTC.

The chain uses TRBV6-5 and TRBJ2-2; D assignment may be TRBD1 or TRBD2 (6 bases each). CDR1 MNHEY and CDR2 SVGAGI come from the germline V gene. The CDR3 totals 14 residues. The V gene lost 6 bases and the J gene lost 1 base, with 9 bases spanning the gap. CDR3 amino acids: CASSKGGNTGELFF. As DNA, the CDR3 is TGTGCCAGCAGCAAGGGGGGGAACACCGGGGAGCTGTTTTTT.

The gene calls are TRBV5-4 and TRBJ1-2; D is ambiguous. Germline loops: CDR1 SGHNT, CDR2 YYREEE (reference sequence). This CDR3 has 13 amino acids. The germline V and J ends were trimmed by 4 bases and 5 bases, with 12 bases remaining between them. The CDR3 DNA sequence: TGTGCCAGCAGCAACGACCTTATATATGGCTACACCTTC. Translated, it gives CASSNDLIYGYTF.

The chain is built from TRBV4-2 and TRBJ1-2; a possible D gene is TRBD1 (6 bases). Germline CDR1 and CDR2: LGHNA and YNFKEQ. The germline V and J ends were trimmed by 0 bases and 7 bases, with 15 bases remaining between them. The CDR3 runs 15 residues. The CDR3 here is CASSQDFEGVVGYTF. The CDR3 DNA is TGTGCCAGCAGCCAAGATTTCGAGGGGGTGGTTGGCTACACCTTC.

The rearrangement uses TRBV7-9 and TRBJ2-3, with 7 bases identical to TRBD1. The CDR3 contains 15 residues. V lost 3 bases, J lost 1 base, and 4 bases stayed unmatched. Germline CDR1 and CDR2: SEHNR and FQNEAQ (reference sequence). The CDR3 spells CASSFPGQRTDTQYF. The CDR3 DNA reads TGTGCCAGCAGCTTTCCGGGACAGCGCACAGATACGCAGTATTTT.

This chain links TRBV6-5 with TRBJ2-3, with 7 nucleotides matching TRBD1. CDR1 and CDR2 (germline): MNHEY, SVGAGI. Trimming cost V 6 bases and J 6 bases; bases outside gene matches: 9. The CDR3 extends over 14 amino acids. The DNA of the CDR3 is TGTGCCAGCAGCCTCGGGACAGTGGGGGATACGCAGTATTTT. Its protein product is CASSLGTVGDTQYF.

J is TRBJ2-1 and V is TRBV7-9; either TRBD1 or TRBD2 may fit D (6 bases each). The CDR3 is 14 residues long. V was clipped by 5 bases and J by 5 bases, with 13 bases between them. CDR1 is SEHNR, CDR2 FQNEAQ, per germline (reference sequence). CDR3 residues: CASSGRGTHNEQFF. Written as DNA, the CDR3 is TGTGCCAGCAGCGGACGCGGGACACACAATGAGCAGTTCTTC.

The gene calls are TRBV5-1 and TRBJ2-2; D is ambiguous. The CDR3 length is 14 residues. From germline, CDR1 is SGHRS and CDR2 YFSETQ. Trimming pared 3 bases from V and 5 bases from J, leaving 11 bases between. The CDR3 here is CASSSATETGELFF. Here the CDR3 DNA reads TGCGCCAGCAGCTCTGCAACAGAGACCGGGGAGCTGTTTTTT.